This T cell receptor (beta chain) originates from a study of Ad26.COV2.S vaccination and SARS-CoV-2 variants. Looking at the study overall: It was the COV1001 Ad26.COV2.S trial arm that included the donor.

Method: immunoSEQ multiplex PCR; TCRdb's copy keeps in-frame clones and lacks some. The sample consists of some 480,000 clones, 87% of them appearing once. The CDR3 consists of 14 residues. Germline V gives CDR1 SGHDT, CDR2 YYEEEE. V lost 4 bases, J lost 0 bases, and 10 bases lay in between. Treatment defined: about 20 received Ad26.COV2.S at low or high dose, single or two shots; 5 received placebo; per-sample allocation not given. After the first vaccine or placebo injection, samples were drawn on day 63. An adult of 18-55 years in Boston served as donor. This specimen was peripheral blood, taken in a trial of Ad26.COV2.S vaccine versus placebo. The chain recombines TRBV5-6 with TRBJ2-5; D ambiguous. The TCR comes from a person between 18 and 59 years old who received the Ad26.COV2.S COVID-19 vaccine or a placebo. The CDR3 sequence: CASSLHSNQETQYF. In DNA form, the CDR3 reads TGTGCCAGCAGCCTTCACAGTAACCAAGAGACCCAGTACTTC.